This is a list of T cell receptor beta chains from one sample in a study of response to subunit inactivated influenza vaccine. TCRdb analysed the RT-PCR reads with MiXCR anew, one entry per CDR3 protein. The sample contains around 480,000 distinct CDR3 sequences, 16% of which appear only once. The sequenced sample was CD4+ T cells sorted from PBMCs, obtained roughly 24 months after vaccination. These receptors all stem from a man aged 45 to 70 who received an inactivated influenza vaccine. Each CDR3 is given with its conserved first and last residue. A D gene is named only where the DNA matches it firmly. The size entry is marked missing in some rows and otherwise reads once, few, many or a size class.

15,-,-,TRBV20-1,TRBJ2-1,CSARDVGSNYNEQFF,TGCAGTGCTAGAGATGTGGGGTCGAACTACAATGAGCAGTTCTTC
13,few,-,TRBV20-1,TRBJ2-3,CSARAPPGDTQYF,TGCAGTGCTAGAGCGCCCCCGGGAGATACGCAGTATTTT
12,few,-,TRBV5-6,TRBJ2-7,CASSLQADEQYF,TGTGCCAGCAGCTTGCAGGCGGACGAGCAGTACTTC
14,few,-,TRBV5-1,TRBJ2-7,CASSLRGEVYEQYF,TGCGCCAGCAGCTTGAGGGGTGAGGTCTACGAGCAGTACTTC
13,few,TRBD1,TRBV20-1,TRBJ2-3,CSLQKQGADTQYF,TGCAGTTTACAGAAACAGGGGGCTGATACGCAGTATTTT
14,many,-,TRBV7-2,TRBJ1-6,CASSSGLDNSPLHF,TGTGCCAGCAGCTCTGGACTGGATAATTCACCCCTCCACTTT
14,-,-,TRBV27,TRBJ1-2,CASSNQGLNYGYTF,TGTGCCAGCAGTAACCAGGGGCTTAACTATGGCTACACCTTC
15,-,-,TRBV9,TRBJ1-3,CASSPTGIAGNTIYF,TGTGCCAGCAGCCCTACAGGGATAGCTGGAAACACCATATATTTT
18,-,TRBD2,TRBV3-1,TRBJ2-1,CASSQEILGRGSYNEQFF,TGTGCCAGCAGCCAAGAGATCCTCGGGCGGGGGTCCTACAATGAGCAGTTCTTC
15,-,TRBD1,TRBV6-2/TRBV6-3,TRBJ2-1,CASSPGRGRSNEQFF,TGTGCCAGCAGCCCCGGCAGGGGGCGAAGCAATGAGCAGTTCTTC
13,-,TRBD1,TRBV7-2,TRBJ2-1,CASGTGASNEQFF,TGTGCCTCGGGGACAGGGGCTAGCAATGAGCAGTTCTTC
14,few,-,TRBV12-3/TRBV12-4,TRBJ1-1,CASSLPGLDTEAFF,TGTGCCAGCAGTTTACCGGGTCTAGACACTGAAGCTTTCTTT
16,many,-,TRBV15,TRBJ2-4,CATSSNPGTAKNIQYF,TGTGCCACCAGCAGTAACCCCGGGACAGCCAAAAACATTCAGTACTTC
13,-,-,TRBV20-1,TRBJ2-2,CSALRGNPGELFF,TGCAGTGCCTTAAGAGGGAACCCCGGGGAGCTGTTTTTT
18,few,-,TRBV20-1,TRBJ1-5,CSARDSRLHRASNQPQHF,TGCAGTGCTAGAGATTCCCGCCTCCACAGGGCTAGCAATCAGCCCCAGCATTTT